A single sample gave rise to the 10 T cell receptor beta chains below, sequenced in a study of blood T cell repertoires in COVID-19. Produced via immunoSEQ multiplex PCR; TCRdb's table is partial and in-frame only. The data hold 470,000 or so clones, with 85% to 90% observed a single time. Specimen: peripheral blood. The receptors come from a young woman with acute or convalescent COVID-19.

The V and J genes are TRBV5-1 and TRBJ2-1; 8 bases line up with TRBD1. CDR1 is SGHRS, CDR2 YFSETQ, per germline. V trimming: 3 bases; J trimming: 10 bases; junction bases outside the gene matches: 6. CDR3 size: 13 residues. CDR3 sequence (DNA): TGCGCCAGCAGCTCTGGACAGGGAAAGGAGCAGTTCTTC. Encoded protein: CASSSGQGKEQFF.

The CDR3 reads CASVKDAGLEGTQYF. CDR3 nucleotide sequence: TGTGCCAGCGTCAAAGATGCGGGCCTGGAGGGTACGCAGTATTTT. The chain combines TRBV2 with TRBJ2-3, with D possibly matching TRBD2 (6 bases). Germline V gives CDR1 SNHLY, CDR2 FYNNEI. The CDR3 has 15 amino acids. V was clipped by 8 bases and J by 8 bases, with 23 bases between them.

The chain is built from TRBV7-3 and TRBJ2-3; D unresolved. The CDR3 totals 13 residues. In germline, CDR1 is SGHTA, CDR2 FQGTGA. Trimming took 5 bases from V and 1 from J, leaving 7 bases between them. CDR3 sequence (DNA): TGTGCCAGCAGCGCCACAGGCACAGATACGCAGTATTTT. It is translated as CASSATGTDTQYF. The full variable domain, completed using reference TRBV7-3 and TRBJ2-3, is GAGVSQTPSNKVTEKGKYVELRCDPISGHTALYWYRQSLGQGPEFLIYFQGTGAADDSGLPNDRFFAVRPEGSVSTLKIQRTERGDSAVYLCASSATGTDTQYFGPGTRLTVL.

Only one count was recorded for this clone. Other DNA sequences in the same sample also yield this CDR3. This sequence joins TRBV20-1 and TRBJ1-1; D not certain. The V gene lost 0 bases and the J gene lost 8 bases, with 4 bases spanning the gap. Germline CDR1 and CDR2: DFQATT and SNEGSKA (reference sequence). This CDR3 spans 10 amino acids. CDR3 region: CSARDREAFF. Written as DNA, the CDR3 is TGCAGTGCTAGAGATCGGGAAGCTTTCTTT.

The chain recombines TRBV27 with TRBJ2-1; 12 bases fit TRBD2. The CDR3 has 15 residues. Germline CDR1 reads MNHEY; CDR2 reads SMNVEV (reference sequence). V gave up 0 bases and J gave up 9 bases; unmatched junction bases: 3. The CDR3 nucleotides read TGTGCCAGCAGTTTATCGACTAGCGGGGGATTTGAGCAGTTCTTC. Translation: CASSLSTSGGFEQFF.

The chain is built from TRBV7-3 and TRBJ2-6, with D hard to call. The CDR3 has 16 residues. V dropped 5 bases and J dropped 2 bases, with 13 bases sitting between them. Germline V gives CDR1 SGHTA, CDR2 FQGTGA. The CDR3, as DNA: TGTGCCAGCAGCCCGAGTCTTACGCCTGGGGCCAACGTCCTGACTTTC. This sequence encodes CASSPSLTPGANVLTF.

This clone appeared a single time. V is TRBV6-6 and J is TRBJ2-5; 8 bases match TRBD2. Germline-derived CDR1 and CDR2 are MNHNY and SVGAGI (reference sequence). The CDR3 is 14 residues long. Unmatched junction bases numbered 5, after V lost 8 bases and J lost 0 bases. The CDR3 DNA follows: TGTGCCAGCGGACGGGGGGGGGACCAAGAGACCCAGTACTTC. Its protein is CASGRGGDQETQYF.

The rearrangement links TRBV9 to TRBJ2-2; tentatively, D is TRBD1 (5 bases). CDR3 size: 13 residues. The V gene lost 4 bases and the J gene lost 4 bases, with 8 bases spanning the gap. Germline CDR1 reads SGDLS; CDR2 reads YYNGEE. The CDR3: CASSTGPTGELFF. In DNA form, the CDR3 reads TGTGCCAGCAGCACAGGACCCACCGGGGAGCTGTTTTTT.

In nucleotides, the CDR3 is TGTGCCAGCAGCCAGGACTTAATCTCCTACGAGCAGTACTTC. As protein: CASSQDLISYEQYF. J is TRBJ2-7 and V is TRBV4-2; perhaps TRBD2 as D (5 bases). V dropped 3 bases and J dropped 0 bases, with 9 bases sitting between them. The CDR3 runs 14 residues. Germline V gives CDR1 LGHNA, CDR2 YNFKEQ.

This clone was seen a single time. This sequence joins TRBV7-8 and TRBJ2-7; TRBD1 might be the D (5 bases). This CDR3 spans 14 amino acids. Germline CDR1 and CDR2: SGHVS and FQNEAQ. With 2 bases removed from V and 1 base from J, the gap between germline ends came to 9 bases. CDR3 DNA: TGTGCCAGCAGCTTATTCAGGGATTCCTACGAGCAGTACTTC. Encoded protein: CASSLFRDSYEQYF.